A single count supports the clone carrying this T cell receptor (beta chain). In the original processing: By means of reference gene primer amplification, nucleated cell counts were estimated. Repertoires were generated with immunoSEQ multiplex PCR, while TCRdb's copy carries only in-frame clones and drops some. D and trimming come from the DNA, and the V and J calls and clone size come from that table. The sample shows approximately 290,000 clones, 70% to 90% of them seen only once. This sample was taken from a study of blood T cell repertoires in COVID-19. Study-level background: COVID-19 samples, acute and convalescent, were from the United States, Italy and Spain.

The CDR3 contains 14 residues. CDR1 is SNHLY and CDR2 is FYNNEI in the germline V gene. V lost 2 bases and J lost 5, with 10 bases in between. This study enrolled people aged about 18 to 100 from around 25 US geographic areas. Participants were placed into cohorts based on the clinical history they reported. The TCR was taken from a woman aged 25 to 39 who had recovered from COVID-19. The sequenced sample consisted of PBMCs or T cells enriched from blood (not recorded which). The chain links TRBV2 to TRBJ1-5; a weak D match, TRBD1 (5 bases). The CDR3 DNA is TGTGCCAGCAGTGAATCGGGGGTTCATCAGCCCCAGCATTTT. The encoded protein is CASSESGVHQPQHF. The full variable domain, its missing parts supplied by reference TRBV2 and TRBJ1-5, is EPEVTQTPSHQVTQMGQEVILRCVPISNHLYFYWYRQILGQKVEFLVSFYNNEISEKSEIFDDQFSVERPDGSNFTLKIRSTKLEDSAMYFCASSESGVHQPQHFGDGTRLSIL.